The sequence of this T cell receptor beta chain was determined in a study of T cells after yellow fever vaccination. Many counts were recorded for this clonotype. Antigen: not known. The TCR cDNA carried a universal primer site and UMIs from 5'RACE template switching. TCRdb ran MiXCR on the 5' RACE reads and lists one entry per CDR3 protein. The sample has just over 300,000 distinct CDR3 sequences; roughly 3.5% are singletons. Whole-study findings and limits: Booster samples showed a return of most primary-vaccination clones (approximately 96% CD4, 88% CD8). CD4 and CD8 compartments shared a small share of clonotypes.

This receptor was obtained from a man between 18 and 35 years old who received the YFV17D yellow fever vaccine. The starting material was PBMCs, obtained on the day of the yellow fever booster vaccination.

CDR3 region: CASNTWYSGANVLTF. DNA of the CDR3: TGTGCCAGCAATACCTGGTACTCTGGGGCCAACGTCCTGACTTTC. The chain links TRBV6-1 to TRBJ2-6; no definite D call. The CDR3 contains 15 residues. V was trimmed by 7 bases and J by 0 bases, leaving 10 bases between them. From germline, CDR1 is MNHNS and CDR2 SASEGT.